The 10 T cell receptor beta chains below all came from one sample that was sequenced in a study of breast tumors, draining lymph nodes, adjacent tissues. Axillary draining lymph nodes of breast cancer patients supplied the node samples. Using its own MiXCR run on the multiplex PCR reads, TCRdb lists one record per CDR3 protein. The table records 84,000 or so distinct CDR3 sequences, roughly 28% of them present only once. Sequences were obtained from axillary lymph node tissue. These receptors were collected from a female donor with breast cancer. Some clones in this sample may be carry-over from other donors' samples.

This clonotype was found many times. The rearrangement links TRBV29-1 to TRBJ1-2; maybe TRBD1 (5 bases). The CDR3 has 13 amino acids. Trimming took 3 bases from V and 1 from J, leaving 9 bases between them. Germline loops: CDR1 SQVTM, CDR2 ANQGSEA. The CDR3 loop is CSVEETVNYGYTF. In nucleotides, the CDR3 is TGCAGCGTTGAGGAGACAGTTAACTATGGCTACACCTTC.

This clonotype was seen at least ten times. The V call is TRBV5-1, the J call TRBJ2-1; 7 bases agree with TRBD1. Trimming took 6 bases from V and 9 from J; bases not matched to a gene: 12. CDR3 length: 14 residues. From germline, CDR1 is SGHRS and CDR2 YFSETQ. CDR3 loop: CASTTGTVTSEQFF. The CDR3 coding sequence is TGCGCCAGCACTACCGGGACAGTAACGAGTGAGCAGTTCTTC.

With respect to this clonotype: Germline and junction disagree at one end, which may indicate a read error. The chain couples TRBV7-8 to TRBJ1-2, with D perhaps TRBD1 (6 bases). The CDR3 has 15 amino acids. CDR1 is SGHVS and CDR2 is FQNEAQ in the germline V gene. The CDR3 DNA sequence: TGTGCCAGCAGCCCCGGACAGACGCGGGTAAGAGGCTTCACCTTC. Its protein product is CASSPGQTRVRGFTF.

On this clonotype: A clone one base away is much larger, so this may be a read error. The gene calls are TRBV30 and TRBJ2-1; D call uncertain. The CDR3 is 11 residues long. Trimming left V 8 bases short and J 0 bases short, with 5 bases between. Germline V lookup: CDR1 GTSNPN, CDR2 SVGIG (reference sequence). As DNA, the CDR3 is TGTGCCGCGGCCTCCTACAATGAGCAGTTCTTC. Translating it yields CAAASYNEQFF.

The chain recombines TRBV7-2 with TRBJ2-1, with 10 bases lining up with TRBD1. In germline, CDR1 is SGHTA, CDR2 FQGNSA. This CDR3 is 16 amino acids long. J was trimmed by 4 bases and V by 5 bases; bases with no gene match: 8. Here the CDR3 DNA reads TGTGCCAGCAGCGCTCGTGGGACAGGGGAGTACAATGAGCAGTTCTTC. Protein sequence: CASSARGTGEYNEQFF. The full variable domain, with the rest looked up from reference TRBV7-2 and TRBJ2-1, is GAGVSQSPSNKVTEKGKDVELRCDPISGHTALYWYRQSLGQGLEFLIYFQGNSAPDKSGLPSDRFSAERTGGSVSTLTIQRTQQEDSAVYLCASSARGTGEYNEQFFGPGTRLTVL.

As regards this clonotype: The conserved closing phenylalanine or tryptophan is absent in this CDR3, likely reflecting a read error. The gene calls are TRBV7-9 and TRBJ1-5, with a possible D match to TRBD1 (6 bases). V was pared by 5 bases and J by 4 bases, with 12 bases between. The CDR3 contains 14 residues. Per germline, CDR1 SEHNR and CDR2 FQNEAQ (reference sequence). In nucleotides, the CDR3 is TGTGCCAGCAGCCTAGGGGACACAAATCAGCCCCAGCATCTT. Translating gives CASSLGDTNQPQHL.

The chain recombines TRBV28 with TRBJ2-4; D gene unclear. The ends were cut back, 3 bases at V and 0 bases at J, with 3 bases in the middle. Germline values: CDR1 MDHEN, CDR2 SYDVKM. CDR3 length: 13 amino acids. The CDR3 reads CASSLLAKNIQYF. The CDR3 DNA reads TGTGCCAGCAGTTTGCTAGCCAAAAACATTCAGTACTTC. The variable domain in full, with the rest retrieved from reference TRBV28 and TRBJ2-4, is DVKVTQSSRYLVKRTGEKVFLECVQDMDHENMFWYRQDPGLGLRLIYFSYDVKMKEKGDIPEGYSVSREKKERFSLILESASTNQTSMYLCASSLLAKNIQYFGAGTRLSVL.

This clonotype was recorded at least ten times. The rearrangement joins TRBV7-9 to TRBJ2-1; 10 bases are shared with TRBD2. V lost 8 bases to trimming and J lost 7 bases; unmatched junction nucleotides: 8. This CDR3 is built from 14 residues. Germline values: CDR1 SEHNR, CDR2 FQNEAQ (reference sequence). The CDR3 DNA reads TGTGCCAGCGATACTAGCGGGACTCTGAATGAGCAGTTCTTC. Amino acid sequence: CASDTSGTLNEQFF.

The J gene is TRBJ2-7, the V gene TRBV20-1; 14 bases match TRBD2. This CDR3 comprises 15 residues. V lost 7 bases and J lost 5; bases outside the gene matches: 10. Germline assignment: CDR1 DFQATT and CDR2 SNEGSKA (reference sequence). This CDR3 is CSVTFGTSGSNEQYF. Here the CDR3 DNA reads TGCAGTGTAACATTCGGGACTAGCGGGAGCAACGAGCAGTACTTC.

This clonotype was seen at least ten times. V gene TRBV12-3 or TRBV12-4 combines with J gene TRBJ1-5; no clear D. The CDR3 consists of 13 residues. V dropped 2 bases and J dropped 3 bases, with 5 bases sitting between them. The CDR3 DNA is TGTGCCAGCAGTTTACGGCTCAATCAGCCCCAGCATTTT. Translating it yields CASSLRLNQPQHF.